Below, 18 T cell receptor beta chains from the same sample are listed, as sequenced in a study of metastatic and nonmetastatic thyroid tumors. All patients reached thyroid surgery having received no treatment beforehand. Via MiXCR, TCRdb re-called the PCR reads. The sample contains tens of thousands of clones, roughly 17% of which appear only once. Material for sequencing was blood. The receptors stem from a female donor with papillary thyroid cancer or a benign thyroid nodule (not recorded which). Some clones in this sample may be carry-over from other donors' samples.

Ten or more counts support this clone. The CDR3 loop reads CSASPTGGGQPQHF. Here the CDR3 DNA reads TGCAGTGCTAGTCCAACAGGGGGCGGTCAGCCCCAGCATTTT. The chain is built from TRBV20-1 and TRBJ1-5; the match to TRBD1 covers 9 bases. The length of the CDR3 is 14 residues. The germline V gene has CDR1 DFQATT and CDR2 SNEGSKA (reference sequence). J was trimmed by 6 bases and V by 3 bases; bases with no gene match: 6.

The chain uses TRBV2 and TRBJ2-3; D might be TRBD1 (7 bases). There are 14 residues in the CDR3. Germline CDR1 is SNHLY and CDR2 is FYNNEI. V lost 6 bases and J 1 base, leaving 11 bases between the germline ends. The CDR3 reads CASRQGEGTDTQYF. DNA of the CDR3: TGTGCCAGCAGGCAGGGGGAGGGCACAGATACGCAGTATTTT. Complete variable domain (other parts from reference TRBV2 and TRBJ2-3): EPEVTQTPSHQVTQMGQEVILRCVPISNHLYFYWYRQILGQKVEFLVSFYNNEISEKSEIFDDQFSVERPDGSNFTLKIRSTKLEDSAMYFCASRQGEGTDTQYFGPGTRLTVL.

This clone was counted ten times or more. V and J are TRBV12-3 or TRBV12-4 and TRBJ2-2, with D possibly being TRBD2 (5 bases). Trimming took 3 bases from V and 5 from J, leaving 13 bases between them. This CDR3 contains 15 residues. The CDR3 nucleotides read TGTGCCAGCAGTTTCCCCCCTGAGGGAACCGGGGAGCTGTTTTTT. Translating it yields CASSFPPEGTGELFF.

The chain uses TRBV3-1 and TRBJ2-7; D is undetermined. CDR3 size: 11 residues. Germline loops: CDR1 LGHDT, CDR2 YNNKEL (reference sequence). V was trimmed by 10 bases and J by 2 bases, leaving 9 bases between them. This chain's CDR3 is CAISQAYEQYF. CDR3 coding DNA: TGTGCCATTAGCCAAGCCTACGAGCAGTACTTC.

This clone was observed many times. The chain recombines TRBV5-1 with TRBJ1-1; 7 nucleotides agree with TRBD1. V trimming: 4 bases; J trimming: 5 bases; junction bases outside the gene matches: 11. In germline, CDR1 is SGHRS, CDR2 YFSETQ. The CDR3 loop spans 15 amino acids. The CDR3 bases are TGCGCCAGCAGCCCCTCCGACAGGGTAGGGACTGAAGCTTTCTTT. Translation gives CASSPSDRVGTEAFF.

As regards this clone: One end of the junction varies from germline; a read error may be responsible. CDR3 sequence: CANSLGQGRNTIYF. DNA for the CDR3: TGTGCCAACAGCCTCGGACAGGGGAGGAACACAATATATTTT. The chain recombines TRBV6-4 with TRBJ1-3; TRBD1 agrees at 9 bases. CDR1 MRHNA and CDR2 SNTAGT come from the germline V gene. The CDR3 extends over 14 amino acids.

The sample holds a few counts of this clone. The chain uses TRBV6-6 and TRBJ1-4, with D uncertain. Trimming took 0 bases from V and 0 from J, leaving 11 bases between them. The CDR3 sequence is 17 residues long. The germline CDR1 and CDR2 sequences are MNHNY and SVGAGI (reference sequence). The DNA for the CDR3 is TGTGCCAGCAGTTACTCTAGGGCAGCTGCAACTAATGAAAAACTGTTTTTT. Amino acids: CASSYSRAAATNEKLFF.

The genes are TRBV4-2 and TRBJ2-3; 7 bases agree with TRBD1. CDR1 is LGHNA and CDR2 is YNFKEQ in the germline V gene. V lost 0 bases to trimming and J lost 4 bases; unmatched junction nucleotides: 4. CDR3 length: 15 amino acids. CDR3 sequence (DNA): TGTGCCAGCAGCCAAGATACAGGGGTCTCAGATACGCAGTATTTT. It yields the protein CASSQDTGVSDTQYF.

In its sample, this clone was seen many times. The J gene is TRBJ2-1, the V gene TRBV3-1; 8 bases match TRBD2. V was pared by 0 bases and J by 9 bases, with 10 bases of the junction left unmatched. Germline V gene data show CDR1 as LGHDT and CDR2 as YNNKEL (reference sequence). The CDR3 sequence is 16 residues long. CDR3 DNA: TGTGCCAGCAGCCAAGACCTCCGGGAGGGCCGGGGTGAGCAGTTCTTC. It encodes CASSQDLREGRGEQFF.

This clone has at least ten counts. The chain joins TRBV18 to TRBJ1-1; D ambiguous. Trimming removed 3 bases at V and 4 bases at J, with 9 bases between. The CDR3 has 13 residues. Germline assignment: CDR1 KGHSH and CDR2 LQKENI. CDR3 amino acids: CASSPSEGTEAFF. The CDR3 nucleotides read TGTGCCAGCTCACCGTCTGAGGGCACTGAAGCTTTCTTT. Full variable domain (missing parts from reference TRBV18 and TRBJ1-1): NAGVMQNPRHLVRRRGQEARLRCSPMKGHSHVYWYRQLPEEGLKFMVYLQKENIIDESGMPKERFSAEFPKEGPSILRIQQVVRGDSAAYFCASSPSEGTEAFFGQGTRLTVV.

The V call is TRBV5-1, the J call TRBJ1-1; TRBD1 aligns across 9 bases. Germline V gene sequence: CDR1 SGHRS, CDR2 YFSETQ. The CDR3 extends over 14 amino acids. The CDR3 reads CACSLGDRVNEAFF. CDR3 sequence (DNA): TGCGCGTGCAGTTTGGGGGACAGGGTCAATGAAGCTTTCTTT. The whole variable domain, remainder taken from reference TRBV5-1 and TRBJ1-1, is KAGVTQTPRYLIKTRGQQVTLSCSPISGHRSVSWYQQTPGQGLQFLFEYFSETQRNKGNFPGRFSGRQFSNSRSEMNVSTLELGDSALYLCACSLGDRVNEAFFGQGTRLTVV.

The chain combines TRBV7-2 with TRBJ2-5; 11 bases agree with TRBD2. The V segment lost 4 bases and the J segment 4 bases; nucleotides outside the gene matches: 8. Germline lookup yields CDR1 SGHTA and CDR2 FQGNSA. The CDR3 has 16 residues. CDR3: CASSSLTSGILETQYF. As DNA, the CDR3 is TGTGCCAGCAGCTCCCTGACTAGCGGGATATTAGAGACCCAGTACTTC.

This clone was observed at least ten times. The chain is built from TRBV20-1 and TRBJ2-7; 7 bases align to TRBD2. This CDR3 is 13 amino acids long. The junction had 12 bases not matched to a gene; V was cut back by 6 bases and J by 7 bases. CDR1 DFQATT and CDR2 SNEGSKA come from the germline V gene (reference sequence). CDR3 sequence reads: CSAPGGGLREQYF. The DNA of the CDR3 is TGCAGTGCCCCCGGGGGAGGGCTCCGGGAGCAGTACTTC.

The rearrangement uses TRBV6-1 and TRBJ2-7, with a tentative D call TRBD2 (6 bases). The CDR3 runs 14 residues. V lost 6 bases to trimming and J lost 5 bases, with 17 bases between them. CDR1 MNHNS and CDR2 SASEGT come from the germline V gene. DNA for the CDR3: TGTGCCAGCAGCACCGGGACCCGGGGGAACGAGCAGTACTTC. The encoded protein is CASSTGTRGNEQYF.

For the CDR3, the DNA is TGTGCCAGCAGCCATACAAGCGGGTCCACCCGGGAGCAGTACTTC. It yields the protein CASSHTSGSTREQYF. The chain couples TRBV5-5 to TRBJ2-7; a weak D match, TRBD2 (6 bases). From germline, CDR1 is SGHKS and CDR2 YYEKEE (reference sequence). Trimming took 4 bases from V and 7 from J, leaving 21 bases between them. The CDR3 is 15 amino acids.

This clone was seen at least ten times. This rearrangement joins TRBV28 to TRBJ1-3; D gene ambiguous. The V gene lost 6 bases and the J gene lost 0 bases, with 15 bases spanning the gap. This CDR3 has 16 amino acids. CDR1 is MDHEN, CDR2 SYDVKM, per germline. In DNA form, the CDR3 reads TGTGCCAGCAGCCTCCAGACACCTCGCTCTGGAAACACCATATATTTT. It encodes CASSLQTPRSGNTIYF.

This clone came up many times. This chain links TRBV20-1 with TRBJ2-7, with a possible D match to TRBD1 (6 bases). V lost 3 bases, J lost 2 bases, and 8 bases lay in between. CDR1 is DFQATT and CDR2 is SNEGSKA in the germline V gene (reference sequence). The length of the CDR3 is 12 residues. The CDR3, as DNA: TGCAGTGCTAGGACAGGCGCCTACGAGCAGTACTTC. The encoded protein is CSARTGAYEQYF.

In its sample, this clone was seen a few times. The CDR3, as DNA: TGTGCCAGCAGTAACCGGGACAGGGGGCATCTCACTGAAGCTTTCTTT. It yields the protein CASSNRDRGHLTEAFF. The V gene is TRBV12-3 or TRBV12-4, the J gene TRBJ1-1; 12 bases fit TRBD1. V lost 5 bases, J lost 4 bases, and 8 bases stayed unmatched. CDR3 length: 16 amino acids.